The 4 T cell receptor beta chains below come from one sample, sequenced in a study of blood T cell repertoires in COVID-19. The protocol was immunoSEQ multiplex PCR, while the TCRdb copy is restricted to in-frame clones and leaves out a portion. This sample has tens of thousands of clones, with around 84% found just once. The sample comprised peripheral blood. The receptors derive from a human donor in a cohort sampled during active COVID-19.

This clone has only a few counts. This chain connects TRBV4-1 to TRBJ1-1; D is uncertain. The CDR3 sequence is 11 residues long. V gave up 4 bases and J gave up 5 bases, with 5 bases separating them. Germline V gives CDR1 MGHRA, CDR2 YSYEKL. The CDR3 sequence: CASSRGTEAFF. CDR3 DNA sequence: TGCGCCAGCAGCCGAGGGACTGAAGCTTTCTTT.

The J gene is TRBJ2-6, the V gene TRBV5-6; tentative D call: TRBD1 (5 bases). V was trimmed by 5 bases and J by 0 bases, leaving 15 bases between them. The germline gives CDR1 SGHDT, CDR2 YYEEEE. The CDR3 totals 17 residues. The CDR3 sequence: CASSTAVGPSGANVLTF. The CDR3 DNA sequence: TGTGCCAGCAGTACGGCAGTGGGGCCCTCTGGGGCCAACGTCCTGACTTTC.

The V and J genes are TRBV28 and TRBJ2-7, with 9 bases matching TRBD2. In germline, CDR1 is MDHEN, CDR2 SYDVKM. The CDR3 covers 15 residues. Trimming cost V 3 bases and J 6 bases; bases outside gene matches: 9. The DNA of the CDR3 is TGTGCCAGCAGTTTTTTGGGACTAGCCCAATCCGAGCAGTACTTC. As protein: CASSFLGLAQSEQYF. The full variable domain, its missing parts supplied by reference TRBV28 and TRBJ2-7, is DVKVTQSSRYLVKRTGEKVFLECVQDMDHENMFWYRQDPGLGLRLIYFSYDVKMKEKGDIPEGYSVSREKKERFSLILESASTNQTSMYLCASSFLGLAQSEQYFGPGTRLTVT.

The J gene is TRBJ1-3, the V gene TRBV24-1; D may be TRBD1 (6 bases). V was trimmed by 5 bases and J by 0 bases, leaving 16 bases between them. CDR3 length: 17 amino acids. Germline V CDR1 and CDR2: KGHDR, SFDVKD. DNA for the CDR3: TGTGCCACCAGTGCCTCGAGATACAGGGTCTCTGGAAACACCATATATTTT. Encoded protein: CATSASRYRVSGNTIYF.